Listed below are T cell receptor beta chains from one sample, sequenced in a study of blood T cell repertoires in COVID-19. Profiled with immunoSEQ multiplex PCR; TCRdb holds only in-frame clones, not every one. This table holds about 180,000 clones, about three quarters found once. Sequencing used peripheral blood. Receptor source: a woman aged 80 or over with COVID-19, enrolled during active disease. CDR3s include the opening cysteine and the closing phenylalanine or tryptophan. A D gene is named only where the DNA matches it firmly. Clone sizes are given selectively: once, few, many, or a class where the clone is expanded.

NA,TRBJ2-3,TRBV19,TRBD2,CASRGGGRSTDTQYF,TGTGCCAGTAGGGGCGGCGGGAGGAGCACAGATACGCAGTATTTT
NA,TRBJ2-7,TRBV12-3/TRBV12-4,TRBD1,CASSLGQGAAYF,TGTGCCAGCAGCCTCGGACAGGGGGCGGCGTACTTC
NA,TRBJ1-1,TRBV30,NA,CAWGQNTEAFF,TGTGCCTGGGGACAGAACACTGAAGCTTTCTTT
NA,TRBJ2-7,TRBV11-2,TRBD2,CASSFSGSYEQYF,TGTGCCAGCAGCTTTAGCGGGAGTTACGAGCAGTACTTC
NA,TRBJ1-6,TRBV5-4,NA,CASSLDRLNSPLHF,TGTGCCAGCAGCTTGGACAGGTTAAATTCACCCCTCCACTTT
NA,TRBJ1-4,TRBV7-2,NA,CASSSDGVNEKLFF,TGTGCCAGCAGCTCGGACGGGGTTAATGAAAAACTGTTTTTT
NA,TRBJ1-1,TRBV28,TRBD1,CAGGDRGLEAFF,TGTGCCGGGGGGGACAGGGGGCTAGAAGCTTTCTTT
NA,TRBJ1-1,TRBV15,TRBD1,CATSIGTGGRRNTEAFF,TGTGCCACCAGCATCGGGACAGGGGGCAGGAGGAACACTGAAGCTTTCTTT
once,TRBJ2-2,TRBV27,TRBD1,CASSPVQGSTGELFF,TGTGCCAGCAGTCCGGTACAGGGGAGCACCGGGGAGCTGTTTTTT
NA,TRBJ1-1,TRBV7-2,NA,CASSIPGKGTEAFF,TGTGCCAGCAGCATTCCAGGGAAAGGCACTGAAGCTTTCTTT
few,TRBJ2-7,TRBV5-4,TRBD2,CASSFWGGSEQYF,TGTGCCAGCAGCTTCTGGGGGGGAAGCGAGCAGTACTTC
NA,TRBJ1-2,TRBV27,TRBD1,CASRALAQGKRGYTF,TGTGCCAGCAGAGCGCTAGCACAGGGGAAGCGTGGCTACACCTTC
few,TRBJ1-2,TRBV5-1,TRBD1,CASSLGQGWNYGYTF,TGCGCCAGCAGCTTGGGACAGGGCTGGAACTATGGCTACACCTTC
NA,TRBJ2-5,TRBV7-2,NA,CASSLLAARETQYF,TGTGCCAGCAGCTTACTCGCCGCGCGGGAGACCCAGTACTTC
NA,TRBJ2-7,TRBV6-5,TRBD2,CASSGRGASFQYF,TGTGCCAGCAGCGGGCGGGGGGCGTCATTTCAGTACTTC
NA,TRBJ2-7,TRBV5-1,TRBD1,CASSLEDRVDEQYF,TGCGCCAGCAGCTTGGAGGACAGGGTGGACGAGCAGTACTTC
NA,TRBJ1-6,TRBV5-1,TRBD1,CASSLGGQPYSPLHF,TGCGCCAGCAGCTTGGGGGGACAGCCTTATTCACCCCTCCACTTT
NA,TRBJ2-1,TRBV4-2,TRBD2,CASSQDNLAGPYNEQFF,TGTGCCAGCAGCCAAGATAACCTAGCGGGGCCATACAATGAGCAGTTCTTC
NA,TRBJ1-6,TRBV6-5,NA,CASSSGLLRDSPLHF,TGTGCCAGCAGTTCCGGACTTCTGAGAGATTCACCCCTCCACTTT
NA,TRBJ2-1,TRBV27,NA,CASSSAGPYPNEQFF,TGTGCCAGCAGTTCAGCGGGCCCCTATCCTAATGAGCAGTTCTTC
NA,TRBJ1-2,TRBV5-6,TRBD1,CASRKTGGNYGYTF,TGTGCCAGCAGAAAAACAGGGGGCAACTATGGCTACACCTTC
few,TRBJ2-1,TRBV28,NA,CASSLAATLYNEQFF,TGTGCCAGCAGTTTAGCGGCAACCCTTTACAATGAGCAGTTCTTC
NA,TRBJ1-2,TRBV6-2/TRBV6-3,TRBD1,CASSWGQIYGYTF,TGTGCCAGCAGTTGGGGACAGATCTATGGCTACACCTTC
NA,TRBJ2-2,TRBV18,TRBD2,CASSPPGRVNTGELFF,TGTGCCAGCTCACCTCCGGGGAGGGTGAACACCGGGGAGCTGTTTTTT
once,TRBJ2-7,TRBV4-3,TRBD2,CASSQEAASGGPYEQYF,TGCGCCAGCAGCCAAGAGGCGGCTAGCGGGGGACCCTACGAGCAGTACTTC
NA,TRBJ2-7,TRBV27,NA,CASSSGQGGSYEQYF,TGTGCCAGCAGTTCGGGGCAGGGGGGATCCTACGAGCAGTACTTC
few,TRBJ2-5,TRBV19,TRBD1,CASSGQAKETQYF,TGTGCCAGTTCCGGACAGGCCAAAGAGACCCAGTACTTC
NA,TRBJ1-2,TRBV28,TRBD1,CASRKQQGDRAGYTF,TGTGCCAGCAGGAAACAGCAGGGGGATCGAGCTGGCTACACCTTC
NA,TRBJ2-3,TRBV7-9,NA,CASSSGLYSTDTQYF,TGTGCCAGCAGCTCCGGTCTGTATAGCACAGATACGCAGTATTTT
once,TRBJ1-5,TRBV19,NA,CASSIQTNQPQHF,TGTGCCAGTAGTATACAGACTAATCAGCCCCAGCATTTT
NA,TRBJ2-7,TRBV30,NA,CAWSGGVLRSYEQYF,TGTGCCTGGAGTGGGGGGGTTTTACGCTCCTACGAGCAGTACTTC
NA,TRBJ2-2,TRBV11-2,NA,CASSFSANTGELFF,TGTGCCAGCAGCTTTTCGGCGAACACCGGGGAGCTGTTTTTT
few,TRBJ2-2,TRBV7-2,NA,CASSLAGGARTGELFF,TGTGCCAGCAGCTTAGCTGGGGGGGCCCGAACCGGGGAGCTGTTTTTT
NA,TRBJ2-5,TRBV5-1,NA,CASSLGGAFQETQYF,TGCGCCAGCAGCTTGGGTGGGGCCTTCCAAGAGACCCAGTACTTC
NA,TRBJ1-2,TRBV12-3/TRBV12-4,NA,CASSLLGSGYTF,TGTGCCAGCAGTTTATTGGGCTCTGGCTACACCTTC
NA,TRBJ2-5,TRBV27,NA,CASRPLAGGAVETQYF,TGTGCCAGCAGGCCTTTAGCTGGGGGCGCCGTAGAGACCCAGTACTTC